Listed below are T cell receptor beta chains from one sample, sequenced in a study of cytomegalovirus exposure and HLA in healthy donors. Libraries were prepared by immunoSEQ multiplex PCR; TCRdb keeps only in-frame clonotypes and omits some of them. The data contain fewer than 200,000 clones, 60% to 85% of them singletons. Sequences were obtained from PBMCs. These receptors came from a female donor in good health and CMV-seronegative. CDR3s include the opening cysteine and the closing phenylalanine or tryptophan. Each record gives: clone size, D gene, V gene, J gene, CDR3 protein, CDR3 DNA. The D gene is left open where the match is weak. For some rows the clone size is stated as once, few or many, or as a class when expanded; others skip it.

NA	TRBD1	TRBV7-2	TRBJ2-7	CASSTGQAFYEQYF	TGTGCCAGCAGCACGGGACAGGCATTCTACGAGCAGTACTTC
few	NA	TRBV7-9	TRBJ2-1	CASSWRLQRVPGSYNEQFF	TGTGCCAGCAGCTGGCGACTTCAACGGGTTCCTGGCTCCTACAATGAGCAGTTCTTC
NA	NA	TRBV6-5	TRBJ1-2	CASSYRAGVGYTF	TGTGCCAGCAGTTACAGGGCAGGGGTCGGCTACACCTTC
NA	TRBD2	TRBV4-3	TRBJ2-3	CASSQTQRGVTDTQYF	TGCGCCAGCAGCCAAACTCAGCGGGGGGTCACAGATACGCAGTATTTT
NA	NA	TRBV28	TRBJ2-1	CASSFWSSAQRNEQFF	TGTGCCAGCAGTTTTTGGTCTAGCGCCCAGAGGAATGAGCAGTTCTTC
NA	TRBD1	TRBV7-3	TRBJ1-2	CASSLDGQGRGYTF	TGTGCCAGCAGCTTAGACGGACAGGGTCGTGGCTACACCTTC
NA	NA	TRBV4-2	TRBJ2-5	CASSLQGETQYF	TGTGCCAGCAGCCTCCAGGGGGAGACCCAGTACTTC
NA	TRBD2	TRBV28	TRBJ2-1	CASTLLAGIYGGGRNNEQFF	TGTGCCAGCACCCTTTTGGCCGGGATTTACGGGGGAGGGCGGAACAATGAGCAGTTCTTC
few	NA	TRBV7-8	TRBJ1-1	CASSLALGGVTEAFF	TGTGCCAGCAGCTTAGCGCTGGGGGGGGTAACTGAAGCTTTCTTT
NA	NA	TRBV5-4	TRBJ2-1	CASSLGGAGYNEQFF	TGTGCCAGCAGCTTGGGGGGCGCGGGATACAATGAGCAGTTCTTC
NA	TRBD1	TRBV5-4	TRBJ1-2	CASSRLQGANGYTF	TGTGCCAGCAGCCGGCTCCAGGGGGCGAATGGCTACACCTTC
NA	NA	TRBV27	TRBJ2-3	CASSLVQTTSTDTQYF	TGTGCCAGCAGTTTAGTTCAGACTACTAGCACAGATACGCAGTATTTT
NA	TRBD1	TRBV5-4	TRBJ2-5	CASSTPGQAETQYF	TGTGCCAGCAGCACCCCCGGACAGGCGGAGACCCAGTACTTC
few	NA	TRBV5-6	TRBJ2-7	CASSAAPDSAHEQYF	TGTGCCAGCAGCGCCGCTCCCGACAGCGCCCACGAGCAGTACTTC
NA	NA	TRBV11-2	TRBJ2-5	CASSLVGRALRETQYF	TGTGCCAGCAGCTTAGTGGGCAGGGCCCTCCGAGAGACCCAGTACTTC
few	TRBD1	TRBV5-1	TRBJ2-7	CASSWGQALGEQYF	TGCGCCAGCAGCTGGGGACAGGCCTTGGGGGAGCAGTACTTC
NA	NA	TRBV5-6	TRBJ2-7	CASSLVQGFVHEQYF	TGTGCCAGCAGCTTGGTGCAGGGTTTCGTCCACGAGCAGTACTTC
NA	TRBD1	TRBV7-9	TRBJ1-1	CASSPRQGGNTEAFF	TGTGCCAGCAGCCCGAGACAGGGAGGGAACACTGAAGCTTTCTTT
NA	NA	TRBV6-1	TRBJ1-2	CASLDAGNYGYTF	TGTGCCAGCCTGGATGCGGGTAACTATGGCTACACCTTC
NA	NA	TRBV2	TRBJ1-1	CASSRQASEAFF	TGTGCCAGCAGCCGACAGGCTTCTGAAGCTTTCTTT
NA	TRBD2	TRBV30	TRBJ2-1	CASGLADHEQFF	TGTGCCTCGGGACTAGCGGACCATGAGCAGTTCTTC
NA	NA	TRBV5-6	TRBJ1-2	CASSHPGQSNYGYTF	TGTGCCAGCAGCCACCCGGGACAAAGTAACTATGGCTACACCTTC
few	TRBD1	TRBV10-2	TRBJ2-7	CASRPPGQGGYEQYF	TGCGCCAGCAGGCCCCCGGGACAGGGGGGATACGAGCAGTACTTC
few	TRBD1	TRBV2	TRBJ1-4	CASRDRVLSEKLFF	TGTGCCAGTAGGGACAGGGTGTTGTCAGAAAAACTGTTTTTT
few	TRBD1	TRBV14	TRBJ1-1	CASSRAGGNTEAFF	TGTGCCAGCAGCCGAGCAGGGGGGAACACTGAAGCTTTCTTT
NA	NA	TRBV19	TRBJ1-5	CASSIHLGLGHQPQHF	TGTGCCAGTAGTATACATTTAGGACTCGGCCATCAGCCCCAGCATTTT
NA	NA	TRBV19	TRBJ2-7	CASSMRKTGEQYF	TGTGCCAGTAGTATGAGGAAAACTGGCGAGCAGTACTTC
NA	TRBD1	TRBV2	TRBJ2-3	CASLTGSDTDTQYF	TGTGCCAGCCTGACAGGGTCGGACACAGATACGCAGTATTTT
NA	NA	TRBV7-2	TRBJ2-3	CASSLVSSSLVDTQYF	TGTGCCAGCAGCTTAGTTAGCTCAAGTTTAGTAGATACGCAGTATTTT
few	TRBD2	TRBV6-6	TRBJ2-1	CASSSSGGGGVNEQFF	TGTGCCAGCAGCTCTAGCGGGGGGGGCGGTGTGAATGAGCAGTTCTTC
NA	NA	TRBV19	TRBJ1-5	CASKYRDLGSNQPQHF	TGTGCCAGTAAGTACCGGGATCTGGGAAGCAATCAGCCCCAGCATTTT
NA	TRBD1	TRBV7-2	TRBJ1-1	CASSPGTGGANTEAFF	TGTGCCAGCAGCCCTGGGACAGGGGGAGCGAACACTGAAGCTTTCTTT
NA	NA	TRBV5-6	TRBJ1-1	CASSLAFGGSEAFF	TGTGCCAGCAGCTTGGCCTTCGGGGGGTCTGAAGCTTTCTTT
many	TRBD2	TRBV5-1	TRBJ2-7	CASSSTLGAGGYEQYF	TGCGCCAGCAGCTCCACCCTAGGAGCGGGAGGCTACGAGCAGTACTTC
once	NA	TRBV19	TRBJ1-5	CASSTTQYSNQPQHF	TGTGCCAGTAGCACGACACAGTATAGCAATCAGCCCCAGCATTTT
NA	NA	TRBV29-1	TRBJ1-1	CSVERRAPLNTEAFF	TGCAGCGTTGAGCGGAGGGCGCCCCTGAACACTGAAGCTTTCTTT
NA	NA	TRBV27	TRBJ2-7	CASSPLSVGGSYEQYF	TGTGCCAGCAGTCCCTTATCCGTTGGGGGGTCCTACGAGCAGTACTTC
once	NA	TRBV15	TRBJ1-1	CATSRNGGMNTEAFF	TGTGCCACCAGCAGAAACGGAGGAATGAACACTGAAGCTTTCTTT
NA	TRBD1	TRBV5-1	TRBJ2-7	CASSTGDADLYEQYF	TGCGCCAGCAGCACAGGGGACGCGGATCTTTACGAGCAGTACTTC
NA	TRBD1	TRBV6-5	TRBJ1-2	CASSLGQGNYGYTF	TGTGCCAGCAGCTTGGGACAGGGGAACTATGGCTACACCTTC
NA	TRBD1	TRBV4-3	TRBJ1-2	CASSQEGGRGDGYTF	TGCGCCAGCAGCCAAGAAGGAGGCAGGGGGGATGGCTACACCTTC
once	NA	TRBV6-5	TRBJ1-2	CASKGGVYGSTGYTF	TGTGCCAGCAAGGGCGGGGTTTACGGGTCTACTGGCTACACCTTC
NA	TRBD1	TRBV19	TRBJ2-4	CASSIGQGAPKNIQYF	TGTGCCAGTAGTATCGGGCAGGGGGCTCCCAAAAACATTCAGTACTTC
once	NA	TRBV5-4	TRBJ1-1	CASSLKNSLNTEAFF	TGTGCCAGCAGCTTGAAGAACAGCTTGAACACTGAAGCTTTCTTT
NA	TRBD2	TRBV18	TRBJ2-7	CASSIAGGYEQYF	TGTGCCAGCTCTATAGCGGGGGGCTACGAGCAGTACTTC
once	TRBD1	TRBV30	TRBJ2-1	CAWSQDRGAEQFF	TGTGCCTGGAGTCAGGACAGGGGCGCTGAGCAGTTCTTC
few	TRBD2	TRBV30	TRBJ2-1	CAWSVLWGRAAYNEQFF	TGTGCCTGGAGTGTACTATGGGGGAGGGCCGCCTACAATGAGCAGTTCTTC
NA	TRBD1	TRBV5-1	TRBJ2-3	CASSLGQGPDTQYF	TGCGCCAGCAGCCTTGGACAGGGTCCAGATACGCAGTATTTT
NA	TRBD2	TRBV5-6	TRBJ2-3	CASSFRLAGGYTDTQYF	TGTGCCAGCAGCTTTAGGCTCGCGGGGGGATACACAGATACGCAGTATTTT
NA	TRBD2	TRBV18	TRBJ2-1	CASSNGGSNEQFF	TGTGCCAGCTCGAATGGCGGGAGCAATGAGCAGTTCTTC
NA	TRBD2	TRBV5-6	TRBJ2-1	CASSLPTLSGGYNEQFF	TGTGCCAGCAGCTTGCCCACACTTAGCGGGGGGTACAATGAGCAGTTCTTC
few	TRBD2	TRBV25-1	TRBJ2-2	CASSELAGGSGGELFF	TGTGCCAGCAGTGAACTAGCGGGAGGGAGCGGCGGGGAGCTGTTTTTT
NA	NA	TRBV5-4	TRBJ2-7	CASSLGSTTFDEQYF	TGTGCCAGCAGCTTGGGGTCTACCACCTTCGATGAGCAGTACTTC